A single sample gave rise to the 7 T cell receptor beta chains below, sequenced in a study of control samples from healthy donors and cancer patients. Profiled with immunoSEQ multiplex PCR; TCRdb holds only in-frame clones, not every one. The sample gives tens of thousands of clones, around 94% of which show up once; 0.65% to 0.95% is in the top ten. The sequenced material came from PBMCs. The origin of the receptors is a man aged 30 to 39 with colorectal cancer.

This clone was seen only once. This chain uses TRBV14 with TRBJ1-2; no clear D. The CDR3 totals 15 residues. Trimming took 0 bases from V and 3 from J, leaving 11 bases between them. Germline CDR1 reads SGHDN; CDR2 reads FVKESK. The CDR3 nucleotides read TGTGCCAGCAGCCAAGATAGGGCAGCCTACTATGGCTACACCTTC. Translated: CASSQDRAAYYGYTF.

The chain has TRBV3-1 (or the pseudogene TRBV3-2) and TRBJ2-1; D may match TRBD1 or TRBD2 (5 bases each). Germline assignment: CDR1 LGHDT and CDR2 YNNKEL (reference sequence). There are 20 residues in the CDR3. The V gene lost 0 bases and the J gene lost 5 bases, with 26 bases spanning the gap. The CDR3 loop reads CASSQEYAGRRQFPDNEQFF. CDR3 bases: TGTGCCAGCAGCCAAGAGTATGCGGGCCGGAGACAGTTCCCGGACAATGAGCAGTTCTTC.

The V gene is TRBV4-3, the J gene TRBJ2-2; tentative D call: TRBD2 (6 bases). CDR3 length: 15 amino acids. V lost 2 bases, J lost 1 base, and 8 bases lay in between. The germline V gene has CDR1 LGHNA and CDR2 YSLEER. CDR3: CASSQRDLNTGELFF. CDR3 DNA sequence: TGCGCCAGCAGCCAAAGGGACTTGAACACCGGGGAGCTGTTTTTT.

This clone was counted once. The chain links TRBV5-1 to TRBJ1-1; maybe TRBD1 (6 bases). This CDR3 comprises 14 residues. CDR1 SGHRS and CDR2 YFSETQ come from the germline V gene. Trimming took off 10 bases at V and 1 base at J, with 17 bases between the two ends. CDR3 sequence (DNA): TGCGCCCGCGGGGGGGGCGCCGCGAACACTGAAGCTTTCTTT. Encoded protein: CARGGGAANTEAFF.

The CDR3 DNA is TGTGCCAGCAGTGATGAACTAAGAGCTTTCTTT. It yields the protein CASSDELRAFF. J is TRBJ1-1 and V is TRBV6-1; the D is unclear. CDR3 length equals 11 residues. Germline V gene data show CDR1 as MNHNS and CDR2 as SASEGT. Trimming left V 3 bases short and J 10 bases short, with 9 bases between.

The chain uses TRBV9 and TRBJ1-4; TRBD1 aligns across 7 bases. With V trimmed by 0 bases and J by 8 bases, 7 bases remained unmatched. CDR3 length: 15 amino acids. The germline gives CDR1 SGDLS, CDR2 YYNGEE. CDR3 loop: CASSVGRGSREKLFF. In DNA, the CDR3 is TGTGCCAGCAGCGTAGGCAGGGGGTCTAGGGAAAAACTGTTTTTT. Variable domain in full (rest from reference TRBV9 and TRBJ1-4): DSGVTQTPKHLITATGQRVTLRCSPRSGDLSVYWYQQSLDQGLQFLIQYYNGEERAKGNILERFSAQQFPDLHSELNLSSLELGDSALYFCASSVGRGSREKLFFGSGTQLSVL.

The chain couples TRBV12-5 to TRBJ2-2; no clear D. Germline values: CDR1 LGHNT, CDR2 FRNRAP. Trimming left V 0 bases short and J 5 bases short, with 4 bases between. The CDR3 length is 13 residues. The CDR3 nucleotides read TGTGCTAGTGGTTTGGTAGCGACCGGGGAGCTGTTTTTT. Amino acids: CASGLVATGELFF. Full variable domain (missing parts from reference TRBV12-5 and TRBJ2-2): DARVTQTPRHKVTEMGQEVTMRCQPILGHNTVFWYRQTMMQGLELLAYFRNRAPLDDSGMPKDRFSAEMPDATLATLKIQPSEPRDSAVYFCASGLVATGELFFGEGSRLTVL.